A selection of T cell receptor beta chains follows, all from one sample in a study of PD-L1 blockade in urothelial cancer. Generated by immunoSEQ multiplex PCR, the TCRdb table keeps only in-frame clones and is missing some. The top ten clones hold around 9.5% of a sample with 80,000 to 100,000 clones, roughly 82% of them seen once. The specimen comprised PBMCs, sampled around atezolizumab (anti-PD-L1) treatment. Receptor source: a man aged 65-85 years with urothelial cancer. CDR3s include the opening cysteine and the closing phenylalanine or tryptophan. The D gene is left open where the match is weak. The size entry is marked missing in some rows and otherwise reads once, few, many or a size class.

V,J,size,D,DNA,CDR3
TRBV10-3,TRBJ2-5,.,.,TGTGCCATCAGAGAGGTGGGGAGTCAAGAGACCCAGTACTTC,CAIREVGSQETQYF
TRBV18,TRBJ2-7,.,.,TGTGCCAGCTCACCTGGGACAGCGGGCCGCGAGCAGTACTTC,CASSPGTAGREQYF
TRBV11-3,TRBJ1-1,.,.,TGTGCCAGCAGCTTCCGACAGAGGAACACTGAAGCTTTCTTT,CASSFRQRNTEAFF
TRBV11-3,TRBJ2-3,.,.,TGTGCCAGCAGCTCAAACTCCCCTAGCACAGATACGCAGTATTTT,CASSSNSPSTDTQYF
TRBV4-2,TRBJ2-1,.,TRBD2,TGTGCCAGCAGCCCTCAAGTGCCGGGAGGCGGTGAGCAGTTCTTC,CASSPQVPGGGEQFF
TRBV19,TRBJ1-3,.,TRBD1,TGTGCCAGTAGTTATCCGGGACAGGGATTGGGAAACACCATATATTTT,CASSYPGQGLGNTIYF
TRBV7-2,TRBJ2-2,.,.,TGTGCCAGCAGCTTAGGTTCGGGGGTCGGGGAGCTGTTTTTT,CASSLGSGVGELFF
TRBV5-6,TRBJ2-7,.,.,TGTGCCAGCAGTGAACTTGGTTCCTACTACGAGCAGTACTTC,CASSELGSYYEQYF
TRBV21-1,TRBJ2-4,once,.,TGTGCCAGCAGTCGTAGCGGGGGAGGCAAAAACATTCAGTACTTC,CASSRSGGGKNIQYF
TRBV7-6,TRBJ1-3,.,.,TGTGCCAGCAGAGGCGGGGCGGACCATGACACCATATATTTT,CASRGGADHDTIYF
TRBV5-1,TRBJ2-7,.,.,TGCGCCAGCAGCGGAGAAGGCGGATTCTCCTACGAGCAGTACTTC,CASSGEGGFSYEQYF
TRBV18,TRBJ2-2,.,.,TGTGCCAGCTCACCATTAGAGGACGGGGAGCTGTTTTTT,CASSPLEDGELFF
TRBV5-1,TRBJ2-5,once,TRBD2,TGCGCCAGCAGCAGACTAGCGGGGGGTTTCCAAGAGACCCAGTACTTC,CASSRLAGGFQETQYF
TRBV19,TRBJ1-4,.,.,TGTGCCAGTAGTAGCCCCAGAGGGAATAATGAAAAACTGTTTTTT,CASSSPRGNNEKLFF
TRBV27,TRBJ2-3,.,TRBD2,TGTGCCAGCAGTACCCGACTAGCGGGGGACATTACAGATACGCAGTATTTT,CASSTRLAGDITDTQYF
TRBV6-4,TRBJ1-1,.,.,TGTGCCAGCAGCCAGGACAGGAACACTGAAGCTTTCTTT,CASSQDRNTEAFF
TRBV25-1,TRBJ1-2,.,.,TGTGCCAGCAGTGAGAGCGGGAGCTTAGCTAACTATGGCTACACCTTC,CASSESGSLANYGYTF
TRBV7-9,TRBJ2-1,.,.,TGTGCCAGCAGCCCAGGTGGCGGGGCCTACAATGAGCAGTTCTTC,CASSPGGGAYNEQFF
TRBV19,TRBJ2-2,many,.,TGTGCCAGTAGGAGGTCGGACACCGGGGAGCTGTTTTTT,CASRRSDTGELFF
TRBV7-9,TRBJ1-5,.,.,TGTGCCAGCAGCCCTGGAAATCAGGGGATTCAGCCCCAGCATTTT,CASSPGNQGIQPQHF
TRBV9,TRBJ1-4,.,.,TGTGCCAGCAGCGGATCCGGGAGAGAAGAAAAACTGTTTTTT,CASSGSGREEKLFF
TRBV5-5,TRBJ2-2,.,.,TGTGCCAGCAGCCCTACAGGGTTAAGCACCGGGGAGCTGTTTTTT,CASSPTGLSTGELFF
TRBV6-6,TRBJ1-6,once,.,TGTGCCAGCAGTTACTCAGGGGCTGATAATTCACCCCTCCACTTT,CASSYSGADNSPLHF
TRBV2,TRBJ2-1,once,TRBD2,TGTGCCAGCATTACCGGACTAGTCAATGAGCAGTTCTTC,CASITGLVNEQFF
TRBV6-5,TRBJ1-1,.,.,TGTGCCAGCATGAGGAGGTCGAACACTGAAGCTTTCTTT,CASMRRSNTEAFF
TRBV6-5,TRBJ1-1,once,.,TGTGCCAGCAAGGAGAGGGGGAGTGAAGCTTTCTTT,CASKERGSEAFF
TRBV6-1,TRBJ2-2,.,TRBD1,TGTGCCAGCAGGGGGACAGGGGACACCGGGGAGCTGTTTTTT,CASRGTGDTGELFF
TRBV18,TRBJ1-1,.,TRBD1,TGTGCCAGCTCACCCGGACAGGGCTACACTGAAGCTTTCTTT,CASSPGQGYTEAFF
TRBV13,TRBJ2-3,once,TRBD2,TGTGCCAGCAGCCTAACGGCCGCGGGGGGCACAGATACGCAGTATTTT,CASSLTAAGGTDTQYF
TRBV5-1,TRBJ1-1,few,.,TGCGCCAGCAGACAGGAGCCGAACACTGAAGCTTTCTTT,CASRQEPNTEAFF
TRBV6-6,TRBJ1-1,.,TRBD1,TGTGCCAGCAGGCCGTCAGGGGGCGGCACTGAAGCTTTCTTT,CASRPSGGGTEAFF
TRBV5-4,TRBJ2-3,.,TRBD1,TGTGCCAGCAGCCCAACCGGACAGGGGAGGACAGATACGCAGTATTTT,CASSPTGQGRTDTQYF
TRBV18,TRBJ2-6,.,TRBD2,TGTGCCAGCTCACCAACTAGCGGGCAGACTCCTGGGGCCAACGTCCTGACTTTC,CASSPTSGQTPGANVLTF
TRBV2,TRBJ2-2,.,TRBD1,TGTGCCAGCAGTGGGGACAGGGCGAACACCGGGGAGCTGTTTTTT,CASSGDRANTGELFF
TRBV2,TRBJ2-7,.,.,TGTGCCAGCAGTGAACTTAACAGCTCCTACGAGCAGTACTTC,CASSELNSSYEQYF
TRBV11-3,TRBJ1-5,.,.,TGTGCCAGCAGCTTAGATAACGGTCAGCCCCAGCATTTT,CASSLDNGQPQHF
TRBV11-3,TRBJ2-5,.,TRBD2,TGTGCCAGCAGCTTAGGCGGGACTAAAGAGACCCAGTACTTC,CASSLGGTKETQYF
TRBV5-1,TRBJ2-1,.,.,TGCGCCAGCAGCCTGGGGGGACTCGACAATGAGCAGTTCTTC,CASSLGGLDNEQFF
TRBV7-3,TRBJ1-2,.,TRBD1,TGTGCCAGCAGCTTAGGGGGACAGGGGGCGCAGGGCTACACCTTC,CASSLGGQGAQGYTF
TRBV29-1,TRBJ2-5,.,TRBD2,TGCAGCGTTGGACTAGCGGGAGGTCGAGAGACCCAGTACTTC,CSVGLAGGRETQYF
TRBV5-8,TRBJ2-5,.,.,TGTGCCAGCAGCTTGGGACAGAAGGAGACCCAGTACTTC,CASSLGQKETQYF
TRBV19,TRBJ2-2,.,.,TGTGCCAGTAGTCGACAGCCCTTGAACACCGGGGAGCTGTTTTTT,CASSRQPLNTGELFF
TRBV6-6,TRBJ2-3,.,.,TGTGCCAGCATGAATTTGAGGAGCCTGAGCACAGATACGCAGTATTTT,CASMNLRSLSTDTQYF
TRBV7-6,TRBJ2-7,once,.,TGTGCCAGCAGCTTAAACACCTTTAACTACGAGCAGTACTTC,CASSLNTFNYEQYF
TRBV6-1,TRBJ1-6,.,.,TGTGCCAGCAGTGACGTAACGGGGTCACCCCTCCACTTT,CASSDVTGSPLHF
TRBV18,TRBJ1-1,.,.,TGTGCCAGCTCACCAGGGAACACCCTGGAGGGAGCTTTCTTT,CASSPGNTLEGAFF
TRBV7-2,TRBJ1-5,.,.,TGTGCCAGCAGCCAGGGGACGGTGGCGAATCAGCCCCAGCATTTT,CASSQGTVANQPQHF